Sequencing of this T cell receptor beta chain was carried out in a study of CD8+CD57+ T cells in acquired aplastic anemia (dated by TCRdb to 2016 to 2019). The study in broad terms: A mean of roughly 2.9 ug of DNA, ranging from about 0.2 to 27.4 ug, was extracted from sorted CD4+ and CD8+ cells. Healthy donor samples averaged approximately 9.8 million reads for CD4+ and 11.0 million for CD8+ cells. Overall study results and their limits: Twenty-nine CD8+ CDR3 sequences were shared between patients and controls but appeared highly expressed in patients and within their immunodominant clones. Between patients and healthy controls, no significant difference in CD8+ Simpson's diversity was found (P=0.060).

V is pruned by 4 bases and J by 1 base, leaving 8 bases of the junction without a gene match. CDR1 and CDR2 (SGHRS, YFSETQ) derive from the germline V gene. The CDR3 starts with the cysteine, ends with the phenylalanine, and has 17 residues. Of all the DNA, just the CDR3 is kept, 51 bases in frame from base 1. In this study, sorted CD4+ and CD8+ T cells from the blood of healthy subjects and of severe aplastic anemia patients had their TCR repertoires deep-sequenced. Ficoll-Paque density gradient centrifugation was used to isolate peripheral blood mononuclear cells. Before DNA extraction, CD4+ and CD8+ T cells were sorted with FACS or magnetic beads. This clonotype was observed many times. No antigen is known for it. Base-call qualities are not available, and no considerably larger clone is one nucleotide away. Genomic DNA served as template for TCR beta VDJ combination and CDR3 sequence profiling. An Illumina HiSeq 2000 was used for TCR repertoire sequencing. Per the source publication's procedure: TRBV/TRBJ rearrangement plots, CDR3 size and DJ length profiles, and Simpson's diversity index were used to evaluate the repertoires. The most abundant DNA sequence in the deep sequencing data was taken as the immunodominant clone. CDR3 amino acid sequences were checked for sharing across subjects and were also compared against the VDJdb database and published repertoires. TCRdb handled the public reads itself, with Q25 trimming in fastp and clone calling in MiXCR, and kept productive beta chains. Rows matching on CDR3 protein sequence are summarized as one entry with the most common DNA and genes. The V and J calls come from TCRdb's annotation, not from the publication. This sample holds roughly 170,000 distinct CDR3 sequences; 63% were observed only once. Of the sample, 35% to 50% is held by the ten largest clones.

The sequencing input was sorted CD4+, CD8+, or CD8+CD57+ T cells (not recorded which) from PBMCs. The chain joins TRBV5-1 to TRBJ2-2; TRBD1 lines up with 9 middle nucleotides. This clonotype was sampled from a human donor in good health. The CDR3 has the sequence CASSKPPGQGNTGELFF. At the DNA level, the sequence is TGCGCCAGCAGCAAACCACCGGGACAGGGGAACACCGGGGAGCTGTTTTTT.